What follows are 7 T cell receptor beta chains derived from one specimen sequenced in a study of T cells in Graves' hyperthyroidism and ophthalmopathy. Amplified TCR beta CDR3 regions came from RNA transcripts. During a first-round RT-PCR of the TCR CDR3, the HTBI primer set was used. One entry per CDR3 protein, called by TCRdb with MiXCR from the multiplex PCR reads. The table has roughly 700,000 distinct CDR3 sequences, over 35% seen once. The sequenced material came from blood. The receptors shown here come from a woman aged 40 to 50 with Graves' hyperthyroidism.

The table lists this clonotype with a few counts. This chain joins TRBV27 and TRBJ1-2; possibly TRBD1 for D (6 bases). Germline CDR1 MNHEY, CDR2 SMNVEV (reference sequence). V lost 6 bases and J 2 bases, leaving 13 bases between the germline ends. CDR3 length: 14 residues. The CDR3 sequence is CASRGGVLNYGYTF. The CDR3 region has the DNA TGTGCCAGCAGAGGGGGGGTGCTGAACTATGGCTACACCTTC.

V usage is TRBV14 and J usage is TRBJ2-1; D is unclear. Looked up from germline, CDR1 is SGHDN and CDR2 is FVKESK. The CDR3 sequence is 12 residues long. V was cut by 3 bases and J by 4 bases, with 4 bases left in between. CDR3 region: CASSHNYNEQFF. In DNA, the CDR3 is TGTGCCAGCAGCCATAATTACAATGAGCAGTTCTTC.

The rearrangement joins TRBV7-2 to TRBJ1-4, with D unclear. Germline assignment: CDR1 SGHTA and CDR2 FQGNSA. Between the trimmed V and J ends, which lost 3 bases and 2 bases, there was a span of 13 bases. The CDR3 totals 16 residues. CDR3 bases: TGTGCCAGCAGCTTGACCGGACGGCAGACTAATGAAAAACTGTTTTTT. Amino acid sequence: CASSLTGRQTNEKLFF.

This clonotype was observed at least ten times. The CDR3 coding sequence is TGCGCCAGCAGTGAGTCGGGGGACAGGGAAAGGGGAGTATATGGCTACACCTTC. Translated: CASSESGDRERGVYGYTF. The chain combines TRBV10-2 with TRBJ1-2; TRBD1 matches 9 bases. The germline gives CDR1 WSHSY, CDR2 SAAADI. The CDR3 covers 18 residues. V lost 0 bases to trimming and J lost 5 bases; unmatched junction nucleotides: 13.

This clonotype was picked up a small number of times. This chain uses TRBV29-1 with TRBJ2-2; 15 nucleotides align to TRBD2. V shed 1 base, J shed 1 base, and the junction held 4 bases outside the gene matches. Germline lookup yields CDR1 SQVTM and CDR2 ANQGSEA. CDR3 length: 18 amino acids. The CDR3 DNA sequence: TGCAGCGTTGAAGGCAGGACTAGCGGGAGGGGGAACACCGGGGAGCTGTTTTTT. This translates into CSVEGRTSGRGNTGELFF.

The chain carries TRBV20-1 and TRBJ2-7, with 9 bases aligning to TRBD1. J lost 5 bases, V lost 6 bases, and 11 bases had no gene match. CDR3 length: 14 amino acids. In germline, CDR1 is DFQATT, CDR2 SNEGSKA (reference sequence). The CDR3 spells CSARTGTGLHEQYF. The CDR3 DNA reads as TGCAGTGCCAGGACCGGGACAGGGCTCCACGAGCAGTACTTC.

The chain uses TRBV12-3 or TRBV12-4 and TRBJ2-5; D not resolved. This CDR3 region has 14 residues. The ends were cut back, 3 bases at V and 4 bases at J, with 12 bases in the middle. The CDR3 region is CASSFRVSGETQYF. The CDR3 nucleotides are TGTGCCAGCAGTTTTAGGGTTTCGGGAGAGACCCAGTACTTC.